Below, one T cell receptor (beta chain) is given with its context. Its target is unknown. This sample stems from a study of immune evolution from preneoplasia to lung adenocarcinoma. Study-wide points: Compared with EGFR-mutant or double wild-type lesions, KRAS-mutant nodules were more clonal. Later-stage lesions appeared to have more T cells, more diversity, less clonality.

Only in-frame clones appear in the TCRdb table, and some are missing; sequencing was by immunoSEQ multiplex PCR. Among some 15,000 clones listed, 70% to 90% were seen once. The CDR3 extends over 15 amino acids. Germline-derived CDR1 and CDR2 are SGHKS and YYEKEE (reference sequence). The V gene lost 1 base and the J gene lost 0 bases, with 8 bases spanning the gap. Between about 2014 and 2018, patients underwent resection in Japan or China. The chain links TRBV5-5 to TRBJ1-5; D is perhaps TRBD1 (5 bases). The sequencing sample was made of FFPE invasive lung adenocarcinoma tissue. This receptor was obtained from a person between 65 and 79 years old with invasive lung adenocarcinoma. The CDR3 sequence is CASSLWGYSNQPQHF. CDR3 in DNA: TGTGCCAGCAGCTTGTGGGGGTATAGCAATCAGCCCCAGCATTTT.